This T cell receptor (beta chain) was retrieved from a study of T cells in localized non-small cell lung cancer. Overall study results and limits: Higher adjacent-lung clonality was associated with shorter survival. As only one tumor region underwent sequencing, heterogeneity remains possible. The study found T cell clonality highest in uninvolved adjacent lung, above tumor.

Note on this clone: Its antigen is not known.

Germline V gene sequence: CDR1 SGHRS, CDR2 YFSETQ. The V and J ends lost 6 bases and 9 bases, in that order; junction bases with no gene match: 13. The CDR3 runs 14 residues. Measured with immunoSEQ multiplex PCR; TCRdb has only the in-frame clones, and not every one. The sample lists approximately 41,000 clones; about 88% were seen once. The V call is TRBV5-1, the J call TRBJ2-5, with TRBD2 matching over 8 bases. The source material was peripheral blood, sampled before any cancer treatment. This clonotype originated in a woman between 18 and 50 years old with stage III lung adenocarcinoma. CDR3 sequence: CASTLSLSGGAQYF. The CDR3 bases are TGCGCCAGCACACTCTCCCTTTCCGGGGGGGCCCAGTACTTC.